This TCR beta chain comes out of a study of cytomegalovirus exposure and HLA in healthy donors. Across the study: The Caucasian-associated ancestry cluster held 65% to 90% of roughly 370 genotyped donors.

Remarks on this clone: As yet, its antigen is unknown.

PCR amplification relied on 60 Vbeta primers (plus 13 Jbeta primers). Here immunoSEQ multiplex PCR was the method, and the copy in TCRdb shows in-frame clones only, minus some. The sample contains some 200,000 clones, 9.5% to 15% of which appear only once. Overall study results and limits: V- and J-gene trimming in TCR beta was tied to a missense DCLRE1C variant by an analysis performed later. Researchers had no immune exposure information except CMV serostatus available. Investigators reported about 160 TCR beta chains as tied to cytomegalovirus.

The receptor was derived from a man aged 45-65 years in good health and CMV-seropositive. The sample was PBMCs.

The CDR3 protein is CASSSSSDQETQYF. DNA of the CDR3: TGTGCCAGCAGTTCATCGTCAGACCAAGAGACCCAGTACTTC. J is TRBJ2-5 and V is TRBV27; D gene unclear. The CDR3 extends over 14 amino acids. V was cut by 4 bases and J by 0 bases, with 9 bases left in between. Germline V gives CDR1 MNHEY, CDR2 SMNVEV (reference sequence).